Listed below are T cell receptor beta chains from one sample, sequenced in a study of blood T cell repertoires in COVID-19. TCRdb keeps only in-frame clones here, not all; method: immunoSEQ multiplex PCR. Of more than 200,000 clones in the sample, approximately 83% were seen once. Material: peripheral blood. The origin of the receptors is a man aged 50 or older with active or convalescent COVID-19. Each CDR3 is given without its conserved first and last residue.

j_gene: TRBJ1-3; v_gene: TRBV9; CDR3aa: ASSVTGVSSGNTIY
j_gene: TRBJ2-3; v_gene: TRBV6-5; CDR3aa: ASQYSGLSTDTQY
j_gene: TRBJ2-7; v_gene: TRBV28; CDR3aa: ASSRGPLYEQY
j_gene: TRBJ1-1; v_gene: TRBV30; CDR3aa: AWSVRGNTEAF
j_gene: TRBJ2-7; v_gene: TRBV7-9; CDR3aa: ASSFGTAVGYEQY
j_gene: TRBJ1-2; v_gene: TRBV11-2; CDR3aa: ASSLERGSYGYT
j_gene: TRBJ1-1; v_gene: TRBV19; CDR3aa: ASIDRGAEAF
j_gene: TRBJ2-7; v_gene: TRBV9; CDR3aa: ASSVAGGGYEQY
j_gene: TRBJ2-7; v_gene: TRBV12-3/TRBV12-4; CDR3aa: ASSFRDYEQY
j_gene: TRBJ2-2; v_gene: TRBV28; CDR3aa: ASSLGQYGELF
j_gene: TRBJ2-2; v_gene: TRBV6-5; CDR3aa: ASSLLAGELF
j_gene: TRBJ2-1; v_gene: TRBV11-2; CDR3aa: ASRLAGGIGGEQF
j_gene: TRBJ2-5; v_gene: TRBV9; CDR3aa: ASSVGGKETQY
j_gene: TRBJ1-1; v_gene: TRBV25-1; CDR3aa: ASSTGLNTEAF
j_gene: TRBJ1-5; v_gene: TRBV21-1; CDR3aa: ASRPPKGRDGNQPQH
j_gene: TRBJ2-2; v_gene: TRBV5-1; CDR3aa: ASSLMGTENTGELF
j_gene: TRBJ1-1; v_gene: TRBV24-1; CDR3aa: ATRGNTEAF
j_gene: TRBJ2-3; v_gene: TRBV30; CDR3aa: AWVDRGASTDTQY
j_gene: TRBJ2-1; v_gene: TRBV29-1; CDR3aa: SVDWRGGLNEQF
j_gene: TRBJ2-7; v_gene: TRBV6-2/TRBV6-3; CDR3aa: ASSSPGQLYEQY
j_gene: TRBJ1-2; v_gene: TRBV2; CDR3aa: ASSVGQGKAT
j_gene: TRBJ1-2; v_gene: TRBV4-2; CDR3aa: ASSQEKRDRGLYT